These T cell receptor beta chains were read from a single sample in a study of cytomegalovirus exposure and HLA in healthy donors. Here immunoSEQ multiplex PCR was the method, and the copy in TCRdb shows in-frame clones only, minus some. Altogether under 150,000 clones are present, approximately 80% being singletons, with the ten largest covering 2.7%. The sample was PBMCs. The receptors were sampled from a man aged 50-59 years in good health and CMV-seronegative. Each CDR3 is given with its conserved first and last residue.

v_call cdr3_aa
TRBV6-5 CASSYPTSGDTGELFF
TRBV20-1 CSASLTEAFF
TRBV19 CASSMTGRSNQPQHF
TRBV9 CASSTGDSNTEAFF
TRBV6-5 CASSYLGDTEAFF
TRBV9 CASSVGAGGVGETQYF
TRBV30 CAWSVARGGEKLFF
TRBV6-5 CASSYSIPAYEQYF
TRBV7-9 CASSFSTNYGYTF
TRBV6-5 CASSYSTQTTEQYF
TRBV4-1 CASSQDGAGGDQPQHF
TRBV5-1 CASSWGDRGTGNTIYF
TRBV10-3 CAISEGGYDQPQHF
TRBV7-2 CASSLQGAVGGYTF
TRBV5-1 CASSFQGGQGVEKLFF
TRBV18 CASSRMREDSLYGYTF